Reported below is one T cell receptor beta chain. The sample belongs to a study of T cell responses to AZD1222 COVID-19 vaccine. Using immunoSEQ multiplex PCR, the repertoire was profiled, and TCRdb retains in-frame clones only, with some absent. The sample has 95,000 to 100,000 clones; roughly nine tenths are singletons. The source material was peripheral blood, sampled on day 0 of AZD1222 vaccination. The TCR originated in an adult in good health.

CDR3 region: CASSKGQGDTEAFF. CDR3 in DNA: TGTGCCAGCAGCAAAGGACAGGGTGACACTGAAGCTTTCTTT. The chain recombines TRBV7-9 with TRBJ1-1; 8 bases fit TRBD1. Germline loops: CDR1 SEHNR, CDR2 FQNEAQ (reference sequence). V was pared by 5 bases and J by 3 bases, with 5 bases of the junction left unmatched. The CDR3 spans 14 residues.